A selection of T cell receptor beta chains follows, all from one sample in a study of OX40 agonist ivuxolimab in advanced cancers. Produced via immunoSEQ multiplex PCR; TCRdb's table is partial and in-frame only. The table has fewer than 90,000 clones, approximately 85% seen once. Sequenced here: CD4+ or CD8+ T cells sorted from blood, sampled in a trial of the OX40 agonist ivuxolimab. The origin of the receptors is an adult with an advanced solid tumor such as melanoma, head and neck, liver or kidney cancer. CDR3s include the opening cysteine and the closing phenylalanine or tryptophan. Each record gives: V gene, clone size, D gene, J gene, CDR3 length, CDR3 DNA, CDR3 protein. D genes are given only for firm matches. Clone size is not always given. Where it is, it says once, few, many or a class for expanded clones.

TRBV7-9	.	.	TRBJ2-7	13	TGTGCCAGCAGCTTGCCGGGACCCTACGAGCAGTACTTC	CASSLPGPYEQYF
TRBV5-1	.	.	TRBJ2-3	13	TGCGCCAGCAGCTTGGAGTTCGCAGATACGCAGTATTTT	CASSLEFADTQYF
TRBV12-5	.	TRBD1	TRBJ1-5	24	TGTGCTAGTGGTTTGGTCCTTTCGACAACCTCGGGACAGGGCCTCTCTTATAGCAATCAGCCCCAGCATTTT	CASGLVLSTTSGQGLSYSNQPQHF
TRBV6-5	.	.	TRBJ1-1	13	TGTGCCAGCACCGACCTCCTAGACACTGAAGCTTTCTTT	CASTDLLDTEAFF
TRBV7-2	.	.	TRBJ2-7	15	TGTGCCAGCAGCCATTTGGACCCGTACTCCTACGAGCAGTACTTC	CASSHLDPYSYEQYF
TRBV5-1	.	TRBD2	TRBJ2-3	18	TGCGCCAGCAGCTTGGCGTCGTGGGCGGGGGGTAACACAGATACGCAGTATTTT	CASSLASWAGGNTDTQYF
TRBV5-6	once	.	TRBJ2-3	16	TGTGCCAGCAGCTTCGTACGACGGGACTCTTCAGATACGCAGTATTTT	CASSFVRRDSSDTQYF
TRBV12-5	.	.	TRBJ2-5	14	TGTGCTAGTGGCCCCGGTCAGGGGCAAGAGACCCAGTACTTC	CASGPGQGQETQYF
TRBV30	.	.	TRBJ1-1	13	TGTACCATGGGGGACGGTATCAACACTGAAGCTTTCTTT	CTMGDGINTEAFF
TRBV29-1	few	TRBD1	TRBJ1-2	16	TGCAGCGTTGCCGACCTTACAGGGGCGGTAGCGAATGGCTACACCTTC	CSVADLTGAVANGYTF
TRBV15	.	.	TRBJ2-5	17	TGTGCCACCAGCAGAGATCATGTGGTTGGCCGGGGCGAGACCCAGTACTTC	CATSRDHVVGRGETQYF
TRBV27	.	TRBD2	TRBJ2-1	14	TGTGCCAGCAGGGGACTAGCGGGAGGGATTGAGCAGTTCTTC	CASRGLAGGIEQFF
TRBV7-9	few	.	TRBJ1-1	16	TGTGCCAGCAGCTTGTCAGGGGTCGCCGGGGGCGCTGAAGCTTTCTTT	CASSLSGVAGGAEAFF
TRBV5-6	once	TRBD1	TRBJ1-6	14	TGTGCCAGCAGCTGGGGACAGGATAATTCACCCCTCCACTTT	CASSWGQDNSPLHF
TRBV4-3	few	.	TRBJ2-1	14	TGCGCCAGCAGCCGGGAGCGGACCTACAATGAGCAGTTCTTC	CASSRERTYNEQFF
TRBV11-2	.	TRBD1	TRBJ1-1	15	TGTGCCAGCAGCTTAGAACCTGGACAGGGGAGTCGCGCTTTCTTT	CASSLEPGQGSRAFF